This TCR beta chain derives from a study of blood T cell repertoires in COVID-19. V was cut by 6 bases and J by 4 bases, with 8 bases left in between. This CDR3 has 12 amino acids. Germline values: CDR1 SGHTA, CDR2 FQGNSA. Libraries were prepared by immunoSEQ multiplex PCR; TCRdb keeps only in-frame clonotypes and omits some of them. The data hold fewer than 200,000 clones, with about three quarters observed a single time. Sequenced material: peripheral blood. This chain links TRBV7-2 with TRBJ2-3, with no clear D. The sequence derives from a woman aged 70-85 years with acute or convalescent COVID-19. This CDR3 is CASSATADTQYF. The CDR3 DNA reads TGTGCCAGCAGTGCTACCGCAGATACGCAGTATTTT.